Shown below are 2 T cell receptor beta chains from a single sample sequenced in a study of blood T cell repertoires in COVID-19. The method was immunoSEQ multiplex PCR; TCRdb's version includes in-frame clones alone and lacks a portion of them. The sample shows 110,000 to 150,000 clones, more than 75% of them seen only once. The sequencing sample was made of peripheral blood. These receptors originate from a man between 60 and 70 years old with acute or convalescent COVID-19.

The chain couples TRBV6-5 to TRBJ2-7; TRBD1 agrees at 7 bases. This CDR3 is 16 amino acids long. Germline V gives CDR1 MNHEY, CDR2 SVGAGI. V lost 0 bases and J lost 0; bases outside the gene matches: 5. CDR3 sequence (DNA): TGTGCCAGCAGTTACTCCGCGGCAGGGGGCTCCTACGAGCAGTACTTC. Translating it yields CASSYSAAGGSYEQYF.

The table lists this clone with many counts. The chain combines TRBV28 with TRBJ2-7, with 10 nucleotides matching TRBD2. CDR3 length: 14 residues. V lost 5 bases and J lost 6; bases outside the gene matches: 7. Germline CDR1 and CDR2: MDHEN and SYDVKM. CDR3 region: CASSRGLAGAEQYF. CDR3 DNA sequence: TGTGCCAGCAGTCGAGGGCTAGCGGGAGCCGAGCAGTACTTC.